This T cell receptor beta chain was documented in a study of blood T cell repertoires in COVID-19 (TCRdb year 2020). In terms of the full investigation: The collaborator samples originated in the United States, Italy and Spain and spanned the acute and convalescent phases of COVID-19. The material from the prospective study consisted of cDNA or gDNA derived from T cells, B-cell-depleted T cells, or PBMCs. The dataset comprised deeply sampled blood TCRbeta repertoires from subjects exposed to, actively infected with, or recovered from COVID-19. The repertoires were made available in a free public database intended to serve as a resource for research on the immune response to SARS-CoV-2. The samples were drawn from the first 160 participants of the ongoing ImmuneRACE study and from 1,254 subjects provided by 6 global collaborators. A de-identified subject ID, COVID-19 status, age in years and sex were almost always included in the sample metadata. HLA class I and class II types, where available, came from metadata supplied by the sample provider rather than from assay-based typing.

Whole blood was collected in K2EDTA tubes by collaborating institutions according to the institutions' own protocols. Collaborator samples were shipped for TCRbeta analysis as frozen whole blood, isolated PBMCs, or DNA extracted from either sample type. TCRbeta CDR3 regions were amplified from genomic DNA by means of the immunoSEQ Assay, a bias-controlled multiplex PCR. The authors processed their data as follows. The number of nucleated cells in each sample was estimated by amplification of reference gene primers within the assay. Sequence reads were collapsed and filtered to measure the absolute abundance of every unique TCRbeta CDR3 rearrangement. For each sample, productive Simpson clonality was calculated by taking the square root of Simpson's diversity index across productive rearrangements. Not all clones reach the TCRdb copy of this immuneACCESS table, which keeps in-frame sequences only. Checked studies attribute under half of the gap to unresolved V genes and leave the rest unexplained. V and J calls and clone size are those listed in that table; D and trimming were worked out from the DNA. This sample gives 250,000 to 350,000 clones in total; about nine tenths of them show up just once. The ten most abundant clones make up roughly 2.1% of the sample.

Broader findings and caveats from the paper: How much clinical and demographic metadata was included differed by source and by participant, and the metadata was provided uncurated.

On this clone itself: Its antigen has not been determined. No per-base quality is available; no much larger clone lies one base away.

Here V drops 5 bases and J drops 1 base, and the junction holds 10 bases not matched to any gene. Taken from cysteine to phenylalanine, the CDR3 has 16 residues. Only the CDR3 DNA is retained, 48 bases long and in frame from the first base. Based on the germline V gene, the CDR1 and CDR2 sequences are SGHTA and FQGNSA. This sequence was found in a man between 18 and 35 years old with active or convalescent COVID-19. Recombination joined TRBV7-2 with TRBJ1-1; 7 bases in between match TRBD1. Sequencing input: peripheral blood. The sequenced DNA: TGTGCCAGCAGCGCCCGACAGGGCGGCGGGAACACTGAAGCTTTCTTT. Its protein is CASSARQGGGNTEAFF. Reference TRBV7-2 and TRBJ1-1 genes cover what lies past the CDR3, so the full variable domain is GAGVSQSPSNKVTEKGKDVELRCDPISGHTALYWYRQSLGQGLEFLIYFQGNSAPDKSGLPSDRFSAERTGGSVSTLTIQRTQQEDSAVYLCASSARQGGGNTEAFFGQGTRLTVV.